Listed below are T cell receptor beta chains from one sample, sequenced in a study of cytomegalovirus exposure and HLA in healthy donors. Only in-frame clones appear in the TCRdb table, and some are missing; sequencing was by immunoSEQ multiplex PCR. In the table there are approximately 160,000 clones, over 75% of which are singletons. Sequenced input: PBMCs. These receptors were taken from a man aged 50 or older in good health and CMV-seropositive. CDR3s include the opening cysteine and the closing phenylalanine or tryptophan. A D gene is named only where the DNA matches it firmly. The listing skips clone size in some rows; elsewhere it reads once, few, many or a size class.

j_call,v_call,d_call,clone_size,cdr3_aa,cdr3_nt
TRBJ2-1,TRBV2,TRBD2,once,CASSATSGAVGNEQFF,TGTGCCAGCAGCGCGACTAGCGGGGCCGTCGGGAATGAGCAGTTCTTC
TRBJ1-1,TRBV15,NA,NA,CATAGDGTEAFF,TGTGCCACCGCGGGGGATGGGACTGAAGCTTTCTTT
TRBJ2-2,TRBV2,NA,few,CASKSDSANTGELFF,TGTGCCAGCAAAAGCGACAGCGCGAACACCGGGGAGCTGTTTTTT
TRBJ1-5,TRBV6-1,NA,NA,CASREGGQPQHF,TGTGCCAGCAGGGAGGGAGGTCAGCCCCAGCATTTT
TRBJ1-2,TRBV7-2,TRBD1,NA,CASSFGTGAYGYTF,TGTGCCAGCAGCTTTGGGACAGGGGCGTATGGCTACACCTTC
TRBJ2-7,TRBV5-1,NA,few,CASRAPGQKPGEQYF,TGCGCCAGCAGGGCTCCGGGACAAAAGCCCGGCGAGCAGTACTTC
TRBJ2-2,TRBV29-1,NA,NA,CSVVGLPAVANTGELFF,TGCAGCGTTGTGGGCTTACCGGCAGTCGCGAACACCGGGGAGCTGTTTTTT
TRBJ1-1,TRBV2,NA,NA,CASSWTGSTEAFF,TGTGCCAGCAGTTGGACGGGGAGCACTGAAGCTTTCTTT
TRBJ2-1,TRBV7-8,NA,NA,CASSDPGLPPNEQFF,TGTGCCAGCAGCGATCCGGGACTCCCCCCTAATGAGCAGTTCTTC
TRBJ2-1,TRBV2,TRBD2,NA,CASSYYKRGQGNEQFF,TGTGCCAGCAGTTACTATAAGCGGGGCCAAGGCAATGAGCAGTTCTTC
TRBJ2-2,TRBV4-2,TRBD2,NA,CASSRRREREGNTGELFF,TGTGCCAGCAGCCGTCGCCGTGAGCGGGAGGGGAACACCGGGGAGCTGTTTTTT
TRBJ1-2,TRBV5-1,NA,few,CASSEGTNYGYTF,TGCGCCAGCAGCGAAGGGACAAACTATGGCTACACCTTC
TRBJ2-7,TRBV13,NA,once,CASSSGRTPAREF,TGTGCCAGCAGCTCGGGACGGACCCCAGCTCGGGAGTTC
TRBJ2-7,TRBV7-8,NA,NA,CASSLNIFSEQYF,TGTGCCAGCAGCTTAAATATCTTCTCCGAGCAGTACTTC